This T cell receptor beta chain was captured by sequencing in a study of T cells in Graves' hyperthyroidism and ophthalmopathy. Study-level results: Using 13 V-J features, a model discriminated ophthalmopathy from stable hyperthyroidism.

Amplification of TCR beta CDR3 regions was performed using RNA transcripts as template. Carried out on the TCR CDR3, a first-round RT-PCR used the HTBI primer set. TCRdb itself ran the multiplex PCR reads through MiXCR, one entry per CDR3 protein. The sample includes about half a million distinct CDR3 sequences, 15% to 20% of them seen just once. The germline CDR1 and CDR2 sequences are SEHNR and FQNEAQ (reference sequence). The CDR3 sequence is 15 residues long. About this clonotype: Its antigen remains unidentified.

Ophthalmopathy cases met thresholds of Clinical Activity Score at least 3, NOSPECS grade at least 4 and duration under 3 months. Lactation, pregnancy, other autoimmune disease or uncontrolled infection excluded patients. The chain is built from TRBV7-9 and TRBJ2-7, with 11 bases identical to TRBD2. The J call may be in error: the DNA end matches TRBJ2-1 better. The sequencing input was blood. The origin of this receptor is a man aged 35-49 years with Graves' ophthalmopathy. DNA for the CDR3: TGTGCCAGCAGCTTTACTAGCGGGAGCCTGGGTGAGCAGTTCTTC. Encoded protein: CASSFTSGSLGEQFF.